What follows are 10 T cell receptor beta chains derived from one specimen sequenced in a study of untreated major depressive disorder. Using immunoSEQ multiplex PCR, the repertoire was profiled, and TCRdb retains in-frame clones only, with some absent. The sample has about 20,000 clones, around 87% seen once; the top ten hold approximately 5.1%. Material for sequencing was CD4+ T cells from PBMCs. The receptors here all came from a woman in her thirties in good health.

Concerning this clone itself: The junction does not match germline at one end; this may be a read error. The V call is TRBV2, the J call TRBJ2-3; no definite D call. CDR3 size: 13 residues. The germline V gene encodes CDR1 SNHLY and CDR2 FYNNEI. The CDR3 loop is CASSEDYTNTQYF. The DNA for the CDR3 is TGTGCCAGCAGTGAAGACTACACAAATACGCAGTATTTT.

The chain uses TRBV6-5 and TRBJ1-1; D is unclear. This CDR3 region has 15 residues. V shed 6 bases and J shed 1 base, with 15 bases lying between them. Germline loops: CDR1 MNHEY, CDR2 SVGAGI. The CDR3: CASSPESRSNTEAFF. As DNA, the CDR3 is TGTGCCAGCAGCCCGGAATCGAGATCGAACACTGAAGCTTTCTTT.

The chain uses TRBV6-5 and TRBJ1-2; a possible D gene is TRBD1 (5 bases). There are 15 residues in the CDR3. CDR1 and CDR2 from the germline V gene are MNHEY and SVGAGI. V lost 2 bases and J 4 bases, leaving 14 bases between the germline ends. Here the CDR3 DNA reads TGTGCCAGCAGTTACGGTGGGGACCCGGGCTATGGCTACACCTTC. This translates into CASSYGGDPGYGYTF.

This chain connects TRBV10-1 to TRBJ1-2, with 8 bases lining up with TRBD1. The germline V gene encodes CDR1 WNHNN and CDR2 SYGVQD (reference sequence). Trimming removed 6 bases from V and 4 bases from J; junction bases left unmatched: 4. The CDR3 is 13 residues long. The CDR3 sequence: CASRDRAAYGYTF. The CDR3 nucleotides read TGCGCCAGCAGGGACAGGGCTGCCTATGGCTACACCTTC.

The CDR3 nucleotides are TGTGCCAGCATCTCCGGGGCAGGGGGCTATGGCTACACCTTC. Its translation: CASISGAGGYGYTF. V usage is TRBV6-5 and J usage is TRBJ1-2; 7 bases are a match to TRBD1. The CDR3 spans 14 residues. Germline V gene data show CDR1 as MNHEY and CDR2 as SVGAGI. With V trimmed by 7 bases and J by 4 bases, 9 bases remained unmatched.

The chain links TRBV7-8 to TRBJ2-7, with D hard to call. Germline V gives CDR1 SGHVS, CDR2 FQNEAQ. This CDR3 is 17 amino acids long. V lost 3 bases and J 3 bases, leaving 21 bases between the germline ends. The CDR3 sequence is CASSLAISSRRLYEQYF. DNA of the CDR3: TGTGCCAGCAGCTTGGCTATCAGTTCCCGCCGTCTCTACGAGCAGTACTTC.

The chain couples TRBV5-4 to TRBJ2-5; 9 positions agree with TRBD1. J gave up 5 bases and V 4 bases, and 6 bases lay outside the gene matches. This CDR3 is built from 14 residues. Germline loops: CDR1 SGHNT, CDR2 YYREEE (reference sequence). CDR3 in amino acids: CASSLQGASETQYF. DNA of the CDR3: TGTGCCAGCAGCCTACAGGGGGCTAGCGAGACCCAGTACTTC. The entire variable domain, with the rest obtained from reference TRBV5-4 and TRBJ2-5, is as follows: ETGVTQSPTHLIKTRGQQVTLRCSSQSGHNTVSWYQQALGQGPQFIFQYYREEENGRGNFPPRFSGLQFPNYSSELNVNALELDDSALYLCASSLQGASETQYFGPGTRLLVL.

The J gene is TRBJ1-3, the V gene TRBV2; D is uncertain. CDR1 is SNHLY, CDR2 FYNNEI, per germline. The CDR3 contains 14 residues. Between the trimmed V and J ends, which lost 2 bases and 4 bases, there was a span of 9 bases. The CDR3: CASSERLRGNTIYF. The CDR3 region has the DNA TGTGCCAGCAGTGAACGGTTGCGGGGAAACACCATATATTTT.

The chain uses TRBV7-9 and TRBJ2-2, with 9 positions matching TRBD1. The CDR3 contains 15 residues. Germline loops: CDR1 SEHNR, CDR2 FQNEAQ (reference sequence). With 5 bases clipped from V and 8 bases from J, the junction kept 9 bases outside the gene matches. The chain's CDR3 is CASSPHRGREGELFF. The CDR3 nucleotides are TGTGCCAGCAGCCCACACAGGGGGCGGGAGGGGGAGCTGTTTTTT. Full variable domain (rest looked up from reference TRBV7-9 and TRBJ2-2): DTGVSQNPRHKITKRGQNVTFRCDPISEHNRLYWYRQTLGQGPEFLTYFQNEAQLEKSRLLSDRFSAERPKGSFSTLEIQRTEQGDSAMYLCASSPHRGREGELFFGEGSRLTVL.

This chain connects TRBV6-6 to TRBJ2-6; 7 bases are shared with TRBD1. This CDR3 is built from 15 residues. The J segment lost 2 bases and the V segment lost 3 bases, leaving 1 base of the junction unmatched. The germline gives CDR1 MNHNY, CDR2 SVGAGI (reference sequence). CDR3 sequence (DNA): TGTGCCAGCAGTTATCAGGGGGCTGGGGCCAACGTCCTGACTTTC. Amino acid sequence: CASSYQGAGANVLTF.